Presented here are 3 T cell receptor beta chains from one specimen sequenced in a study of T cell responses to AZD1222 COVID-19 vaccine. The repertoire was sequenced with immunoSEQ multiplex PCR; TCRdb's copy has only in-frame clones and lacks some. The sample has over 150,000 clones, approximately 90% seen once. The sequenced sample was peripheral blood, obtained on day 0 of AZD1222 vaccination. The receptors shown here come from an adult in good health.

This clone was seen just once. The chain combines TRBV15 with TRBJ2-7, with 10 bases identical to TRBD1. The CDR3 has 15 residues. Trimming took 3 bases from V and 8 from J; bases not matched to a gene: 10. Germline-derived CDR1 and CDR2 are LNHNV and YYDKDF (reference sequence). This CDR3 reads CATSSSDRGRRKQYF. In DNA form, the CDR3 reads TGTGCCACCAGCAGTAGCGACAGGGGGCGCAGGAAGCAGTACTTC.

The chain links TRBV5-1 to TRBJ2-2, with TRBD1 identical over 11 bases. Germline V gives CDR1 SGHRS, CDR2 YFSETQ. With V trimmed by 4 bases and J by 1 base, 3 bases remained unmatched. CDR3 length: 16 residues. CDR3 in amino acids: CASSGTGGVNTGELFF. The CDR3 nucleotides read TGCGCCAGCAGCGGGACAGGGGGAGTGAACACCGGGGAGCTGTTTTTT.

This chain links TRBV12-3 or TRBV12-4 with TRBJ2-7, with D hard to call. V was pared by 4 bases and J by 3 bases, with 10 bases between. The CDR3 has 13 amino acids. CDR3 protein: CASSSRTDYEQYF. DNA of the CDR3: TGTGCCAGCAGTTCGCGGACGGACTACGAGCAGTACTTC.